This T cell receptor beta chain is from a study of Ad26.COV2.S vaccination and SARS-CoV-2 variants. Stated treatment: around 19 received Ad26.COV2.S at low or high dose, single or two shots; about 5 received placebo; per-sample allocation not given. Vaccine and placebo recipients were sampled on day 63 after the first injection. Libraries were prepared by immunoSEQ multiplex PCR; TCRdb keeps only in-frame clonotypes and omits some of them. The sample shows more than 300,000 clones, approximately 80% of them seen only once. Germline loops: CDR1 KGHDR, CDR2 SFDVKD. The CDR3 sequence is 12 residues long. V lost 3 bases and J lost 6; bases outside the gene matches: 0.

The genes are TRBV24-1 and TRBJ1-2, with TRBD1 matching 7 bases. The source of this sequence is a person aged 18-60 years who received the Ad26.COV2.S COVID-19 vaccine or a placebo. Sequenced here: peripheral blood, sampled in a trial of Ad26.COV2.S vaccine versus placebo. CDR3 sequence reads: CATSDDRDGYTF. Here the CDR3 DNA reads TGTGCCACCAGTGATGACAGGGATGGCTACACCTTC.